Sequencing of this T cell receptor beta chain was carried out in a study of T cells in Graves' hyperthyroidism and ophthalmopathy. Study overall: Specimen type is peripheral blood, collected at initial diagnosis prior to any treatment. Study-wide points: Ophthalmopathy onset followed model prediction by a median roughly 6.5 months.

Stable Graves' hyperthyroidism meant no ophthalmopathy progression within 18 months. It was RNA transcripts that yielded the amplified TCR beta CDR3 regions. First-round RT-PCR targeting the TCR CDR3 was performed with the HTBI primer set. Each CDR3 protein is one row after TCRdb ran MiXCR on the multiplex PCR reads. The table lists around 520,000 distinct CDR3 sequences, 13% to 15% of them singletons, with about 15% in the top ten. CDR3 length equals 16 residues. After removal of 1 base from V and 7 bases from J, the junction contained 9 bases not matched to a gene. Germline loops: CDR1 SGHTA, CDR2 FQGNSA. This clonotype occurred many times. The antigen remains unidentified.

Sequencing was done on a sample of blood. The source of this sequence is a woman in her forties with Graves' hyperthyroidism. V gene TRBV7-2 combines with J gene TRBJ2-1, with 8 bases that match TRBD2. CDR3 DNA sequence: TGTGCCAGCAGCTTAGAAAGCGGGAGCTGGGAGAATGAGCAGTTCTTC. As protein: CASSLESGSWENEQFF.